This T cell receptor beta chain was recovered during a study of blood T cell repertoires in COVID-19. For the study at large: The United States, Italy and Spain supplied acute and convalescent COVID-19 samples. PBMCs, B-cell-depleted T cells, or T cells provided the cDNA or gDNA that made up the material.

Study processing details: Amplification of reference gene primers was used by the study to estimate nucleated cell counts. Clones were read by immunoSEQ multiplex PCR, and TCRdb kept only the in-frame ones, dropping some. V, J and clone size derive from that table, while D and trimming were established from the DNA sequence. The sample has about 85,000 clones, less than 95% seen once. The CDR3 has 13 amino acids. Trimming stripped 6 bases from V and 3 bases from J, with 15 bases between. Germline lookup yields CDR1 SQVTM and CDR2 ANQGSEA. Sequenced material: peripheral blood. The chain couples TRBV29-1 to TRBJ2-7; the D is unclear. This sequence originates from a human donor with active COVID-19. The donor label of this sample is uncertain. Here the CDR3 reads CSVISLPLYEQYF. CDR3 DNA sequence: TGCAGCGTGATCAGTCTTCCCCTCTACGAGCAGTACTTC.